These T cell receptor beta chains were read from a single sample in a study of cytomegalovirus exposure and HLA in healthy donors. TCRdb's copy holds only in-frame clones and misses some; the assay was immunoSEQ multiplex PCR. The sample has roughly 100,000 clones; about 88% are singletons. Sequencing was done on a sample of PBMCs. These TCRs come from a young woman in good health and CMV-seropositive. CDR3s include the opening cysteine and the closing phenylalanine or tryptophan. Fields, in order: D gene, J gene, V gene, clone size, CDR3 DNA, CDR3 protein. D genes are given only for firm matches. Only part of the rows carry a size: once, few, many, or a class if the clone is expanded.

D: TRBD2
J: TRBJ2-7
V: TRBV6-1
size: .
DNA: TGTGCCACCGAAGATCTAGCGGGATCTTACGAGCAGTACTTC
CDR3: CATEDLAGSYEQYF

D: TRBD2
J: TRBJ2-7
V: TRBV5-6
size: .
DNA: TGTGCCAGCAGCTCGTCCGAACTAGCGGGGGGCTCCTACGAGCAGTACTTC
CDR3: CASSSSELAGGSYEQYF

D: TRBD2
J: TRBJ2-3
V: TRBV5-1
size: .
DNA: TGCGCCAGCAGCTTGGCTAGCGGGGGGGCCGGGGTCACAGATACGCAGTATTTT
CDR3: CASSLASGGAGVTDTQYF

D: .
J: TRBJ2-4
V: TRBV5-1
size: .
DNA: TGCGCCAGCCAGAAGGCAGGGAAAAACATTCAGTACTTC
CDR3: CASQKAGKNIQYF

D: TRBD1
J: TRBJ1-1
V: TRBV5-1
size: .
DNA: TGCGCCAGCAGCGGGGGACAGCTGAACACTGAAGCTTTCTTT
CDR3: CASSGGQLNTEAFF

D: .
J: TRBJ2-1
V: TRBV15
size: .
DNA: TGTGCCACCAGCAGAACCCCGAGGGGGAGGGGCGAGCAGTTCTTC
CDR3: CATSRTPRGRGEQFF

D: TRBD1
J: TRBJ1-4
V: TRBV10-3
size: .
DNA: TGTGCCATCAGAATGGGACAGAATGAAAAACTGTTTTTT
CDR3: CAIRMGQNEKLFF

D: .
J: TRBJ2-3
V: TRBV19
size: once
DNA: TGTGCCAGTAGTATAGGAGTCGGGGTGGATACGCAGTATTTT
CDR3: CASSIGVGVDTQYF

D: TRBD1
J: TRBJ1-4
V: TRBV19
size: .
DNA: TGTGCCAGTAGTTGGACAGGGCTCCGGGAAAAACTGTTTTTT
CDR3: CASSWTGLREKLFF

D: TRBD1
J: TRBJ1-2
V: TRBV27
size: few
DNA: TGTGCCAGCAGTGAGACAGGGGGATTCTATGGCTACACCTTC
CDR3: CASSETGGFYGYTF

D: .
J: TRBJ1-1
V: TRBV6-6
size: .
DNA: TGTGCCAGCAGTTACAACGGGGAACATGAAGCTTTCTTT
CDR3: CASSYNGEHEAFF

D: .
J: TRBJ2-2
V: TRBV6-4
size: .
DNA: TGTGCCAGCAGTGAGGGAGGGAACACCGGGGAGCTGTTTTTT
CDR3: CASSEGGNTGELFF

D: TRBD2
J: TRBJ2-1
V: TRBV19
size: .
DNA: TGTGCCAGTCAGCGGGGGCGACTCCCCGGTACGGAGCAGTTCTTC
CDR3: CASQRGRLPGTEQFF

D: .
J: TRBJ2-1
V: TRBV6-6
size: .
DNA: TGTGCCAGCAGTTACTCTATGGACAACTCCTACAATGAGCAGTTCTTC
CDR3: CASSYSMDNSYNEQFF

D: .
J: TRBJ2-7
V: TRBV18
size: .
DNA: TGTGCCAGCTCACCACCGGCGGTAACCTACGAGCAGTACTTC
CDR3: CASSPPAVTYEQYF

D: .
J: TRBJ2-5
V: TRBV19
size: .
DNA: TGTGCCAGTAGGACACAAGAGACCCAGTACTTC
CDR3: CASRTQETQYF

D: TRBD2
J: TRBJ2-1
V: TRBV30
size: .
DNA: TGTGCCTGGAGTCCGAGTTTAGGGCTAGCGGGAGCATATGAGCAGTTCTTC
CDR3: CAWSPSLGLAGAYEQFF

D: .
J: TRBJ2-2
V: TRBV6-5
size: .
DNA: TGTGCCAGCAGTTACAAACCCAGGGGCGGGGGGGAGCTGTTTTTT
CDR3: CASSYKPRGGGELFF

D: TRBD1
J: TRBJ2-1
V: TRBV16
size: once
DNA: TGTGCCAGCAGCCAATCGATACAGGGGGGTGAGCAGTTCTTC
CDR3: CASSQSIQGGEQFF

D: .
J: TRBJ1-4
V: TRBV19
size: .
DNA: TGTGCCAGCATGAGGACAGATAATGAAAAACTGTTTTTT
CDR3: CASMRTDNEKLFF

D: .
J: TRBJ2-1
V: TRBV19
size: .
DNA: TGTGCCAGTAGTATAGGCAGAAGCGGTTACAATGAGCAGTTCTTC
CDR3: CASSIGRSGYNEQFF

D: .
J: TRBJ2-1
V: TRBV9
size: .
DNA: TGTGCCAGCAGCGCTGCCTCGACATTAGACAATGAGCAGTTCTTC
CDR3: CASSAASTLDNEQFF

D: .
J: TRBJ2-1
V: TRBV5-6
size: .
DNA: TGTGCCAGCTGGGTGGGACTGCGCTCCAATGAGCAGTTCTTC
CDR3: CASWVGLRSNEQFF

D: .
J: TRBJ2-7
V: TRBV7-9
size: .
DNA: TGTGCCAGCAGCCCCTTCTACGAGCAGTACTTC
CDR3: CASSPFYEQYF

D: TRBD1
J: TRBJ2-3
V: TRBV15
size: .
DNA: TGTGCCACCAGCAGAGAACAGGGGGTCCACACAGATACGCAGTATTTT
CDR3: CATSREQGVHTDTQYF

D: .
J: TRBJ1-2
V: TRBV9
size: .
DNA: TGTGCCAGCAGCGTGGAGGACAGAATCCGAGGGGGCTACACCTTC
CDR3: CASSVEDRIRGGYTF

D: TRBD1
J: TRBJ1-6
V: TRBV28
size: few
DNA: TGTGCCAGCAGTTTAGCACGGGACAGGCCTAATTCACCCCTCCACTTT
CDR3: CASSLARDRPNSPLHF

D: .
J: TRBJ1-5
V: TRBV28
size: .
DNA: TGTGCCAGCAGTTTTGGGCAGGGCTTAGGACAGCCCCAGCATTTT
CDR3: CASSFGQGLGQPQHF

D: TRBD1
J: TRBJ2-6
V: TRBV19
size: once
DNA: TGTGCCAGTAGTAGTCAGGGGGCTGGGGCCAACGTCCTGACTTTC
CDR3: CASSSQGAGANVLTF

D: .
J: TRBJ2-7
V: TRBV5-4
size: few
DNA: TGTGCCAGCAGCTTGGAGGGGCTGCCCTACGAGCAGTACTTC
CDR3: CASSLEGLPYEQYF

D: .
J: TRBJ2-2
V: TRBV5-4
size: .
DNA: TGTGCCAGCAGCCCTAACTCTGGCGGGGCCGGGGAGCTGTTTTTT
CDR3: CASSPNSGGAGELFF

D: TRBD1
J: TRBJ2-6
V: TRBV4-2
size: .
DNA: TGTGCCAGCAGCGGGGACAGGGGGCTCGGGGCCAACGTCCTGACTTTC
CDR3: CASSGDRGLGANVLTF

D: .
J: TRBJ1-2
V: TRBV2
size: .
DNA: TGTGCCACCCTGACATCCCACTATGGCTACACCTTC
CDR3: CATLTSHYGYTF

D: .
J: TRBJ2-1
V: TRBV7-3
size: .
DNA: TGTGCCAGCAGCTACTTCCCTCGTAATGAGCAGTTCTTC
CDR3: CASSYFPRNEQFF

D: TRBD1
J: TRBJ2-5
V: TRBV7-2
size: few
DNA: TGTGCCAGCAGCCGACAGGGCCGAGGAGAGACCCAGTACTTC
CDR3: CASSRQGRGETQYF

D: .
J: TRBJ2-7
V: TRBV5-6
size: few
DNA: TGTGCCAGCACCTTTTACAGGGTCCACGAGCAGTACTTC
CDR3: CASTFYRVHEQYF

D: .
J: TRBJ2-2
V: TRBV19
size: .
DNA: TGTGCACTCCAATCGGGGGTCACCGGGGAGCTGTTTTTT
CDR3: CALQSGVTGELFF

D: .
J: TRBJ2-3
V: TRBV7-8
size: .
DNA: TGTGCCAGCAGCTTACGACTAGGGATAGATACGCAGTATTTT
CDR3: CASSLRLGIDTQYF

D: .
J: TRBJ1-1
V: TRBV28
size: .
DNA: TGTGCCAGCAGTTTAGGGGACAAGAGGACTGAAGCTTTCTTT
CDR3: CASSLGDKRTEAFF

D: TRBD1
J: TRBJ1-1
V: TRBV6-5
size: .
DNA: TGTGCCAGCAGTTACTCGACAGGGGGTTCAACTGAAGCTTTCTTT
CDR3: CASSYSTGGSTEAFF

D: TRBD2
J: TRBJ2-2
V: TRBV27
size: .
DNA: TGTGCCAGCAGTTTAATAGCGGGGGCCCGGGAGCTGTTTTTT
CDR3: CASSLIAGARELFF

D: TRBD2
J: TRBJ2-1
V: TRBV5-4
size: .
DNA: TGTGCCAGCAGCGGGGGGGTCTCGGCTAGCGGGATCAATGAGCAGTTCTTC
CDR3: CASSGGVSASGINEQFF

D: .
J: TRBJ1-2
V: TRBV10-1
size: once
DNA: TGCGCCAGCAGTGAGAACAGGGCCTATGGCTACACCTTC
CDR3: CASSENRAYGYTF